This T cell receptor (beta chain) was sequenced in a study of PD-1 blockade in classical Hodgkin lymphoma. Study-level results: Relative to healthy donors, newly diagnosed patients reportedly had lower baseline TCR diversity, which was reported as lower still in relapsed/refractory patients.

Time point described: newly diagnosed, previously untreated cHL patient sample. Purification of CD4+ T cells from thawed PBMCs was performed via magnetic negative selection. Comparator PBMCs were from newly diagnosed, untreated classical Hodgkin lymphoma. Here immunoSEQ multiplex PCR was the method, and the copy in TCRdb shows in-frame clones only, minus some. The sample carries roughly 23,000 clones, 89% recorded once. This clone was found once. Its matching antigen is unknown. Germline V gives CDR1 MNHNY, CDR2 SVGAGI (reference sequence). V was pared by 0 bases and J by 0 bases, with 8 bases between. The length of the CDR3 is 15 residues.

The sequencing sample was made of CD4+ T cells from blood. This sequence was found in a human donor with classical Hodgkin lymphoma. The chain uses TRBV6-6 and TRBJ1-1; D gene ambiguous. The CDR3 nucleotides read TGTGCCAGCAGTTACTCGGAGAACATGAACACTGAAGCTTTCTTT. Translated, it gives CASSYSENMNTEAFF.